This TCR beta chain is drawn from a study of shared clonotypes between healthy human individuals. V was trimmed by 1 base and J by 1 base, leaving 16 bases between them. Germline V CDR1 and CDR2: MGHRA, YSYEKL. There are 17 residues in the CDR3. Sorted-subset replicate PCRs used about 200 ng DNA, tens of thousands of T cell genomes. Profiling relied on immunoSEQ multiplex PCR, and the TCRdb table lists in-frame clones only, not all of them. Here the sample spans around 550,000 clones, about 96% being singletons. This receptor was identified in a woman in her twenties or thirties in good health. Source material: naive CD4+ T cells sorted from blood. The subset was: CD45RA+ positively selected. The chain is built from TRBV4-1 and TRBJ1-1; tentative D call: TRBD1 (6 bases). CDR3 sequence reads: CASSQVPIIQGNTEAFF. The CDR3 coding sequence is TGCGCCAGCAGCCAAGTCCCTATAATACAGGGGAACACTGAAGCTTTCTTT.